This is a list of T cell receptor beta chains from one sample in a study of blood T cell repertoires in COVID-19. Produced via immunoSEQ multiplex PCR; TCRdb's table is partial and in-frame only. The data show some 400,000 clones, over 65% seen once. Sequenced input: peripheral blood. All receptors derive from a human donor with acute or convalescent COVID-19. The donor label of this sample is uncertain. The CDR3 runs from the conserved cysteine through the conserved F or W. Each record gives: V gene, J gene, D gene, clone size, CDR3 length, CDR3 DNA, CDR3 protein. D genes are given only for firm matches. A clone size is listed for some rows: how often the clone was seen (once, few, many), or a class if it is expanded.

V gene: TRBV11-2; J gene: TRBJ1-1; D gene: .; clone size: many; CDR3 length: 11; CDR3 DNA: TGTGCCAGCAGCTTAGGACAGGTTTTCTTCTTT; CDR3 protein: CASSLGQVFFF
V gene: TRBV19; J gene: TRBJ1-5; D gene: TRBD1; clone size: .; CDR3 length: 17; CDR3 DNA: TGTGCCAGTAGCGACTTCCCGGGGGACAGGCGAAATCAGCCCCAGCATTTT; CDR3 protein: CASSDFPGDRRNQPQHF
V gene: TRBV11-2; J gene: TRBJ2-1; D gene: TRBD2; clone size: .; CDR3 length: 14; CDR3 DNA: TGTGCCAGCAGCTTAGGGGGGGGCTACAATGAGCAGTTCTTC; CDR3 protein: CASSLGGGYNEQFF
V gene: TRBV2; J gene: TRBJ1-2; D gene: TRBD1; clone size: many; CDR3 length: 14; CDR3 DNA: TGTGCCAGGGACAGGGCGGGCGCTAACTATGGCTACACCTTC; CDR3 protein: CARDRAGANYGYTF
V gene: TRBV18; J gene: TRBJ2-1; D gene: TRBD2; clone size: .; CDR3 length: 15; CDR3 DNA: TGTGCCAGCTCACGAGGTCTAGCGGGAAACAATGAGCAGTTCTTC; CDR3 protein: CASSRGLAGNNEQFF
V gene: TRBV7-9; J gene: TRBJ1-1; D gene: .; clone size: .; CDR3 length: 14; CDR3 DNA: TGTGCCAGCAGCTTAAGGGGCATCGACACTGAAGCTTTCTTT; CDR3 protein: CASSLRGIDTEAFF
V gene: TRBV5-1; J gene: TRBJ2-1; D gene: TRBD2; clone size: .; CDR3 length: 14; CDR3 DNA: TGCGCCAGCAGCGTTAGCGGGAGGGCGGGTGAGCAGTTCTTC; CDR3 protein: CASSVSGRAGEQFF
V gene: TRBV10-2; J gene: TRBJ2-1; D gene: .; clone size: few; CDR3 length: 14; CDR3 DNA: TGCGCCAGCAGTGAGGAGGGGGGGTCGGATGAGCAGTTCTTC; CDR3 protein: CASSEEGGSDEQFF
V gene: TRBV4-2; J gene: TRBJ2-3; D gene: TRBD2; clone size: .; CDR3 length: 17; CDR3 DNA: TGTGCCAGCAGCCAAGATCGGGGGGGCCTTCCCACAGATACGCAGTATTTT; CDR3 protein: CASSQDRGGLPTDTQYF
V gene: TRBV5-5; J gene: TRBJ2-4; D gene: .; clone size: .; CDR3 length: 14; CDR3 DNA: TGTGCCAGCAGCCGGGACTCTTCCCTGGGTATTCAGTACTTC; CDR3 protein: CASSRDSSLGIQYF
V gene: TRBV9; J gene: TRBJ1-3; D gene: TRBD1; clone size: .; CDR3 length: 15; CDR3 DNA: TGTGCCAGCAGCGCCGGGGGACAGGGCTCATACACCATATATTTT; CDR3 protein: CASSAGGQGSYTIYF
V gene: TRBV9; J gene: TRBJ2-1; D gene: .; clone size: .; CDR3 length: 14; CDR3 DNA: TGTGCCAGCAGCGTAGCCGGTAGTTACAATGAGCAGTTCTTC; CDR3 protein: CASSVAGSYNEQFF
V gene: TRBV5-1; J gene: TRBJ2-3; D gene: .; clone size: .; CDR3 length: 15; CDR3 DNA: TGCGCCAGCAGCTTGGGGCCCGGACTATTGGGTTTACAGTATTTT; CDR3 protein: CASSLGPGLLGLQYF
V gene: TRBV9; J gene: TRBJ2-1; D gene: TRBD2; clone size: .; CDR3 length: 16; CDR3 DNA: TGTGCCAGCAGCGTCGGACTAGCGGGAGGGTTCGATGAGCAGTTCTTC; CDR3 protein: CASSVGLAGGFDEQFF
V gene: TRBV5-5; J gene: TRBJ2-1; D gene: TRBD1; clone size: .; CDR3 length: 15; CDR3 DNA: TGTGCCAGCAGCATTCGACAGGGGAACTACAATGAGCAGTTCTTC; CDR3 protein: CASSIRQGNYNEQFF
V gene: TRBV3-1/TRBV3-2; J gene: TRBJ2-6; D gene: TRBD2; clone size: .; CDR3 length: 17; CDR3 DNA: TGTGCCAGCAGCCTCCTAGCGGGGGCGCCTGGGGCCAACGTCCTGACTTTC; CDR3 protein: CASSLLAGAPGANVLTF
V gene: TRBV25-1; J gene: TRBJ2-7; D gene: TRBD1; clone size: .; CDR3 length: 15; CDR3 DNA: TGTGCCAGCAGTGACGCGACAGGGTTTCCCAACGAGCAGTACTTC; CDR3 protein: CASSDATGFPNEQYF